This entry lists 28 T cell receptor beta chains sequenced from one sample in a study of cytomegalovirus exposure and HLA in healthy donors. The PCR was carried out with 60 Vbeta primers and 13 Jbeta primers. Repertoires were generated with immunoSEQ multiplex PCR, while TCRdb's copy carries only in-frame clones and drops some. The sample consists of roughly 200,000 clones, roughly 91% of them appearing once. The specimen was PBMCs. Receptors were obtained from a woman aged 18-35 years in good health and CMV-seronegative.

This chain joins TRBV6-6 and TRBJ2-5, with D tentatively TRBD2 (5 bases). The J call may be wrong; the DNA end is better matched by TRBJ2-7. Germline V gene sequence: CDR1 MNHNY, CDR2 SVGAGI (reference sequence). This CDR3 has 13 residues. The CDR3 DNA sequence: TGTGCCAGCGGCTCGGGGAGCTCCTACGAGCAGTACTTC. As protein: CASGSGSSYEQYF.

CDR3: CASSQDRLVAYEQYF. CDR3 nucleotides: TGCGCCAGCAGCCAAGATCGTCTTGTTGCCTACGAGCAGTACTTC. The chain joins TRBV4-1 to TRBJ2-7; no firm D call. V was clipped by 0 bases and J by 2 bases, with 11 bases between them. This CDR3 has 15 residues. Germline V lookup: CDR1 MGHRA, CDR2 YSYEKL.

The V call is TRBV13, the J call TRBJ2-2; 8 bases fit TRBD2. The CDR3 is 13 amino acids. Germline trimming cut 3 bases from V and 13 bases from J; bases unmatched to any gene: 7. Germline V lookup: CDR1 PRHDT, CDR2 FYEKMQ (reference sequence). CDR3 sequence: CASSLLGGGRLFF. The CDR3 bases are TGTGCCAGCAGCTTGCTGGGCGGGGGGCGGCTGTTTTTT.

The table lists this clone with a count of one. The same CDR3 can be traced to other DNA sequences in this sample. V gene TRBV4-3 combines with J gene TRBJ2-7; 10 bases fit TRBD1. In germline, CDR1 is LGHNA, CDR2 YSLEER. The ends lost 4 bases at V and 3 bases at J; junction bases unmatched: 0. The CDR3 runs to 13 residues. CDR3 amino acids: CASSRDRGYEQYF. CDR3 DNA: TGCGCCAGCAGCCGGGACAGGGGCTACGAGCAGTACTTC.

J is TRBJ1-5 and V is TRBV19; D is undetermined. CDR3 length: 14 residues. Per the germline V gene, CDR1 is LNHDA and CDR2 is SQIVND (reference sequence). V lost 4 bases to trimming and J lost 3 bases, with 10 bases between them. The CDR3 sequence is CASSTLSLNQPQHF. The CDR3, as DNA: TGTGCCAGTAGTACCCTCTCCCTCAATCAGCCCCAGCATTTT.

This chain connects TRBV6-5 to TRBJ2-2, with D perhaps TRBD1 (6 bases). CDR1 is MNHEY, CDR2 SVGAGI, per germline. Trimming removed 6 bases from V and 1 base from J, with 9 bases in between. The CDR3 consists of 14 residues. The DNA for the CDR3 is TGTGCCAGCAGCTTACAGGGGAACACCGGGGAGCTGTTTTTT. This sequence encodes CASSLQGNTGELFF.

The chain uses TRBV5-1 and TRBJ2-3, with 10 bases aligning to TRBD1. V gave up 2 bases and J gave up 6 bases; unmatched junction bases: 6. There are 15 residues in the CDR3. Germline V lookup: CDR1 SGHRS, CDR2 YFSETQ. Written as DNA, the CDR3 is TGCGCCAGCAGCTTCGCGGGACAGGGGAGCGATACGCAGTATTTT. Translation gives CASSFAGQGSDTQYF.

This rearrangement joins TRBV7-9 to TRBJ2-6, with 7 bases that match TRBD2. The length of the CDR3 is 18 residues. Trimming removed 1 base from V and 0 bases from J; junction bases left unmatched: 6. Germline CDR1 is SEHNR and CDR2 is FQNEAQ (reference sequence). CDR3 DNA sequence: TGTGCCAGCAGCTTAGGGGGTAGCGGGTACTCTGGGGCCAACGTCCTGACTTTC. This codes for CASSLGGSGYSGANVLTF.

CDR3 in DNA: TGTGCCAGCAGCTTAGCTGGCGGAGCGTACTACGAGCAGTACTTC. It codes for CASSLAGGAYYEQYF. The rearrangement links TRBV7-2 to TRBJ2-7; no firm D call. Germline V gene data show CDR1 as SGHTA and CDR2 as FQGNSA. The CDR3 is 15 amino acids. V lost 0 bases and J lost 3, with 12 bases in between.

The rearrangement uses TRBV4-2 and TRBJ2-1; D is unresolved. The CDR3 length is 16 residues. The V end lost 0 bases, the J end lost 2 bases, and 11 bases lay between the germline ends. Looked up from germline, CDR1 is LGHNA and CDR2 is YNFKEQ. This CDR3 reads CASSQDPLPTYNEQFF. DNA for the CDR3: TGTGCCAGCAGCCAAGATCCCCTACCGACCTACAATGAGCAGTTCTTC.

With respect to this clone: Sequence at one end of the junction differs from germline and may be a read error. The chain couples TRBV7-9 to TRBJ2-2; a possible D gene is TRBD2 (6 bases). Germline V CDR1 and CDR2: SEHNR, FQNEAQ (reference sequence). The CDR3 covers 17 residues. This chain's CDR3 is CSSSLARGGPNTGELFF. In nucleotides, the CDR3 is TGTTCCAGCAGCTTAGCGCGAGGAGGGCCTAACACCGGGGAGCTGTTTTTT.

The gene calls are TRBV4-1 and TRBJ2-1; 9 positions agree with TRBD1. V dropped 3 bases and J dropped 2; count of bases not matched to a gene: 8. CDR1 is MGHRA and CDR2 is YSYEKL in the germline V gene. There are 17 residues in the CDR3. CDR3 sequence reads: CASSHRVDRGTYNEQFF. The CDR3 bases are TGCGCCAGCAGCCACCGAGTGGACAGGGGAACCTACAATGAGCAGTTCTTC.

CDR3 loop: CASSQGAATETQYF. In DNA form, the CDR3 reads TGCGCCAGCAGCCAAGGGGCCGCGACGGAGACCCAGTACTTC. The V call is TRBV4-3, the J call TRBJ2-5; D is uncertain. Germline V CDR1 and CDR2: LGHNA, YSLEER. The CDR3 runs 14 residues. The germline V and J ends were trimmed by 1 base and 5 bases, with 11 bases remaining between them.

The chain uses TRBV14 and TRBJ2-3; D perhaps matches TRBD2 (5 bases). Trimming left V 1 base short and J 1 base short, with 12 bases between. The CDR3 consists of 16 residues. Germline V CDR1 and CDR2: SGHDN, FVKESK. The CDR3 loop reads CASSQGYGVGTDTQYF. CDR3 nucleotides: TGTGCCAGCAGCCAAGGGTACGGGGTTGGCACAGATACGCAGTATTTT.

This clone was observed a single time. V usage is TRBV19 and J usage is TRBJ2-7, with 12 nucleotides matching TRBD2. This CDR3 contains 16 residues. CDR1 is LNHDA, CDR2 SQIVND, per germline (reference sequence). The trim removed 5 bases at V and 0 bases at J, leaving 5 bases unmatched. The CDR3 DNA sequence: TGTGCCAGTAGTCGAACTAGCGGGGGGACCTCCTACGAGCAGTACTTC. Residues: CASSRTSGGTSYEQYF.

The CDR3 DNA sequence: TGTGCCAGCAGCTCGAAGGCCCAGGGCACAGATACGCAGTATTTT. This sequence encodes CASSSKAQGTDTQYF. The genes are TRBV13 and TRBJ2-3; D remains ambiguous. Germline CDR1 and CDR2: PRHDT and FYEKMQ (reference sequence). V was trimmed by 4 bases and J by 1 base, leaving 12 bases between them. The length of the CDR3 is 15 residues.

The rearrangement joins TRBV6-1 to TRBJ1-3; D gene uncertain. Germline-derived CDR1 and CDR2 are MNHNS and SASEGT. V lost 3 bases, J lost 1 base, and 10 bases lay in between. CDR3 size: 15 residues. The CDR3 DNA reads as TGTGCCAGCAGTGATGCAGGTTGGTCTGGAAACACCATATATTTT. The encoded protein is CASSDAGWSGNTIYF.

This chain links TRBV11-2 with TRBJ1-2, with 7 bases that match TRBD1. Germline assignment: CDR1 SGHAT and CDR2 FQNNGV. Losses at the gene ends were 0 bases for V and 8 bases for J; bases not matched to a gene: 12. This CDR3 comprises 16 residues. CDR3 sequence: CASSLDHRQGEIGYTF. CDR3 coding DNA: TGTGCCAGCAGCTTAGATCATCGACAGGGAGAAATCGGCTACACCTTC.

V and J are TRBV21-1 and TRBJ2-5; TRBD1 is the table's D call, not checked against the DNA. TRBV21-1 is annotated as a pseudogene. CDR3 length: 16 amino acids. DNA of the CDR3: TGTGCCAGCAGCAAAGGGGGCGTAGGGCGTCTGGAGACCCAGTACTTC. It encodes CASSKGGVGRLETQYF.

This rearrangement joins TRBV10-3 to TRBJ2-1; D is undetermined. The CDR3 has 14 residues. The ends were cut back, 6 bases at V and 0 bases at J, with 9 bases in the middle. CDR1 is ENHRY and CDR2 is SYGVKD in the germline V gene. CDR3 in DNA: TGTGCCATCAGCTTTAGTGACTCCTACAATGAGCAGTTCTTC. Translating gives CAISFSDSYNEQFF.

The chain joins TRBV13 to TRBJ2-7; 11 nucleotides agree with TRBD2. Looked up from germline, CDR1 is PRHDT and CDR2 is FYEKMQ (reference sequence). V lost 5 bases, J lost 0 bases, and 9 bases stayed unmatched. The CDR3 is made up of 17 amino acids. The CDR3 DNA reads TGTGCCAGCAGCCCCTGGGGGACTAGCGGCAGCTCCTACGAGCAGTACTTC. Translation gives CASSPWGTSGSSYEQYF.

The chain recombines TRBV9 with TRBJ2-5; 8 bases agree with TRBD1. In germline, CDR1 is SGDLS, CDR2 YYNGEE. This CDR3 is 16 amino acids long. V was clipped by 4 bases and J by 5 bases; unmatched bases: 13. The CDR3 DNA sequence: TGTGCCAGCAGCCGGTTCCGGGACAGGCTGCGGGAGACCCAGTACTTC. Residues: CASSRFRDRLRETQYF.

Written as DNA, the CDR3 is TGTGCCAGTAGTCGGCAGGGCACAGATACGCAGTATTTT. Its protein is CASSRQGTDTQYF. The chain uses TRBV19 and TRBJ2-3, with D unclear. Per germline, CDR1 LNHDA and CDR2 SQIVND (reference sequence). The CDR3 runs to 13 residues. The V end was cut by 5 bases, the J end by 1 base, with 7 bases between.

The gene calls are TRBV23-1 and TRBJ1-2, with 8 positions matching TRBD1. TRBV23-1 qualifies as an ORF whose function is uncertain. V shed 10 bases, J shed 7 bases, and the junction held 8 bases outside the gene matches. This CDR3 region has 12 residues. CDR3 in DNA: TGCGCCACTTGGGGACAGGTCGTTGGCTACACCTTC. Protein: CATWGQVVGYTF.

This chain connects TRBV4-1 to TRBJ1-5; possibly TRBD1 for D (6 bases). This CDR3 is 15 amino acids long. CDR1 and CDR2 (germline): MGHRA, YSYEKL. The V end lost 3 bases, the J end lost 8 bases, and 17 bases lay between the germline ends. This CDR3 is CASSHRTGIGEPQHF. The CDR3 DNA sequence: TGCGCCAGCAGCCACCGTACAGGGATTGGAGAGCCCCAGCATTTT.

This sequence joins TRBV6-6 and TRBJ2-2; tentatively, D is TRBD1 (6 bases). The CDR3 loop spans 14 amino acids. From germline, CDR1 is MNHNY and CDR2 SVGAGI (reference sequence). V dropped 3 bases and J dropped 6 bases, with 11 bases sitting between them. CDR3 nucleotides: TGTGCCAGCAGTTATGACAGGACGGCCGGGGAGCTGTTTTTT. This codes for CASSYDRTAGELFF.

The rearrangement joins TRBV19 to TRBJ2-3; D is uncertain. Trimming stripped 3 bases from V and 2 bases from J, with 6 bases between. The germline V gene has CDR1 LNHDA and CDR2 SQIVND (reference sequence). This CDR3 region has 13 residues. CDR3 DNA sequence: TGTGCCAGTAGTATTCTGGCCACAGATACGCAGTATTTT. Amino acid sequence: CASSILATDTQYF.

This clone appeared a single time. The chain is built from TRBV9 and TRBJ2-1; 9 bases are shared with TRBD2. V lost 7 bases, J lost 0 bases, and 11 bases stayed unmatched. CDR3 length equals 17 residues. CDR1 SGDLS and CDR2 YYNGEE come from the germline V gene. The CDR3 DNA follows: TGTGCCAGCTCCCGCGGGAGGGGGAGTCCCTCCTACAATGAGCAGTTCTTC. This codes for CASSRGRGSPSYNEQFF.